The sequence of this TCR beta chain was determined in a study of regulatory T cells in long-lasting Graves disease. This clonotype was observed at least ten times. Germline V gene sequence: CDR1 SGHNT, CDR2 YENEEA. The CDR3 consists of 14 residues. Trimming stripped 4 bases from V and 8 bases from J, with 14 bases between. The time point is: newly diagnosed GD, antithyroid drugs for less than 3 months. RNA isolated from PBMCs was used to make the TCR library. HTBI primers from iRepertoire and Arm-PCR of CDR3 regions yielded the TCR beta libraries. TCRdb processed the multiplex PCR reads anew with MiXCR; each CDR3 protein has one entry. Among around 420,000 distinct CDR3 sequences listed, 15% were seen once. These same data were also listed under a study on T cells in Graves' hyperthyroidism and ophthalmopathy.

The material was peripheral blood mononuclear cells (PBMCs), obtained at new diagnosis, from a patient treated with antithyroid drugs. This clonotype originated in a woman in her thirties or forties with Graves disease. This chain connects TRBV11-3 to TRBJ1-4, with a tentative D call TRBD1 (6 bases). The CDR3 here is CASSSRGGTEKLFF. CDR3 DNA: TGTGCCAGCAGCTCACGGGGAGGGACAGAAAAACTGTTTTTT.